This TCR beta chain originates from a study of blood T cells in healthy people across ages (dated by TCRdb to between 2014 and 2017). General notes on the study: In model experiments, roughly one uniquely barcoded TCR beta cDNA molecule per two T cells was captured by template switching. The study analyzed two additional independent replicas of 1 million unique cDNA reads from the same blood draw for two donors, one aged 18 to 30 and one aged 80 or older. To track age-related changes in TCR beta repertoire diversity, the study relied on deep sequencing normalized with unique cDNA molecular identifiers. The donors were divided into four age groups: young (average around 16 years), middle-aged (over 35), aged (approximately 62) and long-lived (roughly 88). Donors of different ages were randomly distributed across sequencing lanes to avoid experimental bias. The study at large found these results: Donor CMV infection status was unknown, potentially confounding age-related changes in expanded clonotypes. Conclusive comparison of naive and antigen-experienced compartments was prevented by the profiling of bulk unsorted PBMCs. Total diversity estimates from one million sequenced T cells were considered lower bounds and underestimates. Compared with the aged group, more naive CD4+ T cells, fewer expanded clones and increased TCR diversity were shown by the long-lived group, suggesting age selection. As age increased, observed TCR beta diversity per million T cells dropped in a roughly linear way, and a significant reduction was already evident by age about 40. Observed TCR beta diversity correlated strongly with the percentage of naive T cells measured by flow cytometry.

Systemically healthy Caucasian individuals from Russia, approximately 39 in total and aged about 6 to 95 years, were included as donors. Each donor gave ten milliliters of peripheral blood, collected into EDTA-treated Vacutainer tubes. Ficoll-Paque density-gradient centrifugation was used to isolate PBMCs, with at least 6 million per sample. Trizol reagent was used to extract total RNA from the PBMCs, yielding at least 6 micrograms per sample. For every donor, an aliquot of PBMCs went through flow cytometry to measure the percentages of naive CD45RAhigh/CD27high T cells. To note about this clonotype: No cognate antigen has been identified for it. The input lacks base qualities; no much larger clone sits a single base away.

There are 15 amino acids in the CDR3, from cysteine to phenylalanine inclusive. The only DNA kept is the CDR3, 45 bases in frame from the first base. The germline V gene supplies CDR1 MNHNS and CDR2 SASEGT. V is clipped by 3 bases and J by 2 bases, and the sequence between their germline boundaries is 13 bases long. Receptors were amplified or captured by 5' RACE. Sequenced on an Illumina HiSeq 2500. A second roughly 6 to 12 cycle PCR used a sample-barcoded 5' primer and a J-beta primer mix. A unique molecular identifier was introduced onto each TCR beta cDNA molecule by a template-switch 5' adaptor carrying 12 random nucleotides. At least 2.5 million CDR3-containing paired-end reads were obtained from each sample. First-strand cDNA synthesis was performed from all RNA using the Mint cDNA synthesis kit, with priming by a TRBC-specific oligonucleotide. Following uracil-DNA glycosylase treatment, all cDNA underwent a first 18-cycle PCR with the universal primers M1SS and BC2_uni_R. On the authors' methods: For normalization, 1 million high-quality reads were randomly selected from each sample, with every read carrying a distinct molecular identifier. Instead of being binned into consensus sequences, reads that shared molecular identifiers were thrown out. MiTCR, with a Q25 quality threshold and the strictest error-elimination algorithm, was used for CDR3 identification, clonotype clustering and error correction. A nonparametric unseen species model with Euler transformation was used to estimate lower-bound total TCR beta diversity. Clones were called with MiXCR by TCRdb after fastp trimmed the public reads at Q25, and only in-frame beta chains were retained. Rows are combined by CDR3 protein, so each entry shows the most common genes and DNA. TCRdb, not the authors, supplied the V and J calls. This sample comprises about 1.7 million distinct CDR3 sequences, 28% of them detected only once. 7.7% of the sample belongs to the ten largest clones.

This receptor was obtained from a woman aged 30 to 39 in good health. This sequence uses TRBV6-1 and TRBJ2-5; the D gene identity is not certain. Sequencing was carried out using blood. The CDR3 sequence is CASSEVVDRQETQYF. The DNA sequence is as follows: TGTGCCAGCAGTGAGGTTGTGGACCGTCAAGAGACCCAGTACTTC.